This T cell receptor beta chain stems from a study of T cells in tuberculosis (dated 2018 in TCRdb). Describing the broader study: The study combined CD1B tetramers and high-throughput TCR immunosequencing to characterize T cells specific for the mycobacterial lipid antigen glucose monomycolate (GMM). With 10 to 11 people per group, a South African clinical cohort compared IGRA-negative adolescents, IGRA-positive adolescents with latent tuberculosis, and adults with active tuberculosis. General study outcomes and caveats: The smaller NN-distances were partly driven by shorter CDR3-alpha lengths in active tuberculosis patients, and the difference for TCR-beta did not reach statistical significance. Using GEM motif frequencies, a classifier achieved around 70% accuracy, whereas a classifier built on the diverse GMM-specific repertoire got to roughly 90% accuracy (AUROC roughly 0.9). Clinical samples were selected based on the availability of cryopreserved specimens, with adults included as active tuberculosis cases and adolescents included as controls. Active tuberculosis TCR-alpha repertoires showed smaller mean NN-distances to GMM-specific TCRs than IGRA-negative controls, suggesting clonal expansion of these TCRs.

TCR libraries were generated with the immunoSEQ multiplex PCR assay, using TCR-beta and/or TCR-alpha/delta assays for each sample. The Illumina high-throughput platform was used to sequence the amplified TCR libraries. The study's processing was this. Clustering and dimensionality reduction were performed using pairwise TCRdist distances among GMM-specific receptors from ex vivo sorted or in vitro expanded T cells. Each clinical repertoire received a mean NN-distance score, defined as the average TCRdist to the nearest 10% of tetramer-positive reference sequences. GEM TCR motif frequency was computed as the fraction of unique TCRs matching known GEM sequences by V/J usage and CDR3 length. Linear discriminant analysis with leave-one-out cross-validation, implemented in scikit-learn, was used to classify active tuberculosis. TCRdb carries this immuneACCESS record with in-frame sequences only. Its versions omit some clonotypes, under half of them owing to an unresolved V gene in the studies checked, with the rest unexplained. That table is the source of V, J and clone size, and D and trimming were worked out from the DNA. The sample contains 30,000 to 45,000 clones, around 92% of them found a single time. The ten largest clonotypes hold roughly 12% of the sample.

Including cysteine and phenylalanine, the CDR3 has 15 amino acids. Only the CDR3 portion is preserved as DNA: 45 bases, with reading frame beginning at the first base. Reading the germline V gene gives CDR1 LGHNT and CDR2 FRNRAP. The V end loses 5 bases and the J end loses 0 bases, and a stretch of 13 bases separates them. This clone was found a few times. Which antigen it targets is not known. It has no much larger one-base neighbor in the sample; base qualities were not kept. At study entry, adolescents were screened for latent tuberculosis infection by tuberculin skin test and QuantiFERON-TB GOLD In-Tube IGRA. Unsorted cryopreserved PBMC were immunosequenced, covering on average about 100,000 T cells per clinical donor. Eleven high schools in the Worcester region of the Western Cape, South Africa, served as enrollment sites for adolescents aged 12 to 18 years. Approximately 10 adolescents infected with M. tuberculosis and ten uninfected adolescents were chosen and matched for age and sex. For the adolescents, PBMC were isolated by density centrifugation from freshly drawn heparinized blood and then cryopreserved.

The V and J segments used are TRBV12-5 and TRBJ1-2; 6 matching bases give a weak D call of TRBD1. Sequenced sample: PBMCs. The receptor's source is a donor aged 10 to 29 with latent tuberculosis or without tuberculosis infection. Some clones in this sample may be carry-over from other donors' samples. The nucleotide sequence is TGTGCTAGTGGTCCCGACAGGATAGCTAACTATGGCTACACCTTC. Translated, this is CASGPDRIANYGYTF.